This is a list of T cell receptor beta chains from one sample in a study of siplizumab effects on memory and regulatory T cells. Sequencing used immunoSEQ multiplex PCR; TCRdb keeps in-frame clones, though not all of them. The table lists approximately 100,000 clones, 93% of them singletons. Material: Tregs sorted from blood. These receptors came from a human donor in good health. The CDR3 runs from the conserved cysteine through the conserved F or W. The D gene is left open where the match is weak.

v_gene	d_gene	j_gene	CDR3aa	CDR3nt
TRBV25-1	.	TRBJ1-3	CASSPGNTIYF	TGTGCCAGCAGTCCCGGAAACACCATATATTTT
TRBV19	.	TRBJ2-2	CASSISGAGTGELFF	TGTGCCAGTAGTATTTCTGGGGCAGGCACCGGGGAGCTGTTTTTT
TRBV7-2	.	TRBJ1-1	CASRRQMNTEAFF	TGTGCCAGCAGGCGACAGATGAACACTGAAGCTTTCTTT
TRBV28	TRBD2	TRBJ2-1	CASSPVVRGAYNEQFF	TGTGCCAGCAGTCCCGTGGTGCGGGGGGCGTACAATGAGCAGTTCTTC
TRBV6-6	.	TRBJ1-2	CASSSDGNYGYTF	TGTGCCAGCAGCTCAGACGGAAACTATGGCTACACCTTC
TRBV4-1	.	TRBJ1-5	CASSRGTGSNQPQHF	TGCGCCAGCAGTCGGGGCACAGGGAGCAATCAGCCCCAGCATTTT
TRBV4-1	TRBD2	TRBJ2-3	CASSQAKGTSGSRGDTQYF	TGCGCCAGCAGCCAAGCCAAGGGAACTAGCGGGAGTAGGGGAGATACGCAGTATTTT
TRBV5-1	.	TRBJ2-3	CASSPVAGADTQYF	TGCGCCAGCAGCCCGGTGGCAGGTGCGGATACGCAGTATTTT
TRBV7-2	.	TRBJ1-4	CASSLGGTNEKLFF	TGTGCCAGCAGCTTGGGGGGAACTAATGAAAAACTGTTTTTT
TRBV30	.	TRBJ2-5	CAWSARGTQYF	TGTGCCTGGAGTGCCCGGGGGACCCAGTACTTC
TRBV11-1	.	TRBJ2-3	CASSLAPWRRGTDTQYF	TGTGCCAGCAGCTTAGCGCCTTGGCGGAGGGGCACAGATACGCAGTATTTT